This T cell receptor beta chain comes out of a study of blood T cell repertoires in COVID-19. About the study: COVID-19 samples collected from the United States, Italy and Spain covered acute and convalescent phases. T cells, B-cell-depleted T cells, or PBMCs provided the cDNA or gDNA that served as material.

In the original analysis: Amplification of reference gene primers was used by the study to estimate nucleated cell counts. Data came from immunoSEQ multiplex PCR; TCRdb stores just in-frame clones and leaves some out. V and J calls plus clone size are reproduced from that table; the DNA served to infer D and trimming. The repertoire holds 40,000 to 55,000 clones, with 86% as singletons. With 4 bases removed from V and 10 bases from J, the gap between germline ends came to 17 bases. The CDR3 sequence is 15 residues long. The germline V gene encodes CDR1 MGHRA and CDR2 YSYEKL. The chain is built from TRBV4-1 and TRBJ1-6, with D maybe TRBD1 (5 bases). The receptor comes from a human donor in a cohort sampled during active COVID-19. Sequenced: peripheral blood. The CDR3 sequence is CASSLEGTLGSPLHF. DNA of the CDR3: TGCGCCAGCAGCCTAGAGGGGACTCTTGGGTCACCCCTCCACTTT.